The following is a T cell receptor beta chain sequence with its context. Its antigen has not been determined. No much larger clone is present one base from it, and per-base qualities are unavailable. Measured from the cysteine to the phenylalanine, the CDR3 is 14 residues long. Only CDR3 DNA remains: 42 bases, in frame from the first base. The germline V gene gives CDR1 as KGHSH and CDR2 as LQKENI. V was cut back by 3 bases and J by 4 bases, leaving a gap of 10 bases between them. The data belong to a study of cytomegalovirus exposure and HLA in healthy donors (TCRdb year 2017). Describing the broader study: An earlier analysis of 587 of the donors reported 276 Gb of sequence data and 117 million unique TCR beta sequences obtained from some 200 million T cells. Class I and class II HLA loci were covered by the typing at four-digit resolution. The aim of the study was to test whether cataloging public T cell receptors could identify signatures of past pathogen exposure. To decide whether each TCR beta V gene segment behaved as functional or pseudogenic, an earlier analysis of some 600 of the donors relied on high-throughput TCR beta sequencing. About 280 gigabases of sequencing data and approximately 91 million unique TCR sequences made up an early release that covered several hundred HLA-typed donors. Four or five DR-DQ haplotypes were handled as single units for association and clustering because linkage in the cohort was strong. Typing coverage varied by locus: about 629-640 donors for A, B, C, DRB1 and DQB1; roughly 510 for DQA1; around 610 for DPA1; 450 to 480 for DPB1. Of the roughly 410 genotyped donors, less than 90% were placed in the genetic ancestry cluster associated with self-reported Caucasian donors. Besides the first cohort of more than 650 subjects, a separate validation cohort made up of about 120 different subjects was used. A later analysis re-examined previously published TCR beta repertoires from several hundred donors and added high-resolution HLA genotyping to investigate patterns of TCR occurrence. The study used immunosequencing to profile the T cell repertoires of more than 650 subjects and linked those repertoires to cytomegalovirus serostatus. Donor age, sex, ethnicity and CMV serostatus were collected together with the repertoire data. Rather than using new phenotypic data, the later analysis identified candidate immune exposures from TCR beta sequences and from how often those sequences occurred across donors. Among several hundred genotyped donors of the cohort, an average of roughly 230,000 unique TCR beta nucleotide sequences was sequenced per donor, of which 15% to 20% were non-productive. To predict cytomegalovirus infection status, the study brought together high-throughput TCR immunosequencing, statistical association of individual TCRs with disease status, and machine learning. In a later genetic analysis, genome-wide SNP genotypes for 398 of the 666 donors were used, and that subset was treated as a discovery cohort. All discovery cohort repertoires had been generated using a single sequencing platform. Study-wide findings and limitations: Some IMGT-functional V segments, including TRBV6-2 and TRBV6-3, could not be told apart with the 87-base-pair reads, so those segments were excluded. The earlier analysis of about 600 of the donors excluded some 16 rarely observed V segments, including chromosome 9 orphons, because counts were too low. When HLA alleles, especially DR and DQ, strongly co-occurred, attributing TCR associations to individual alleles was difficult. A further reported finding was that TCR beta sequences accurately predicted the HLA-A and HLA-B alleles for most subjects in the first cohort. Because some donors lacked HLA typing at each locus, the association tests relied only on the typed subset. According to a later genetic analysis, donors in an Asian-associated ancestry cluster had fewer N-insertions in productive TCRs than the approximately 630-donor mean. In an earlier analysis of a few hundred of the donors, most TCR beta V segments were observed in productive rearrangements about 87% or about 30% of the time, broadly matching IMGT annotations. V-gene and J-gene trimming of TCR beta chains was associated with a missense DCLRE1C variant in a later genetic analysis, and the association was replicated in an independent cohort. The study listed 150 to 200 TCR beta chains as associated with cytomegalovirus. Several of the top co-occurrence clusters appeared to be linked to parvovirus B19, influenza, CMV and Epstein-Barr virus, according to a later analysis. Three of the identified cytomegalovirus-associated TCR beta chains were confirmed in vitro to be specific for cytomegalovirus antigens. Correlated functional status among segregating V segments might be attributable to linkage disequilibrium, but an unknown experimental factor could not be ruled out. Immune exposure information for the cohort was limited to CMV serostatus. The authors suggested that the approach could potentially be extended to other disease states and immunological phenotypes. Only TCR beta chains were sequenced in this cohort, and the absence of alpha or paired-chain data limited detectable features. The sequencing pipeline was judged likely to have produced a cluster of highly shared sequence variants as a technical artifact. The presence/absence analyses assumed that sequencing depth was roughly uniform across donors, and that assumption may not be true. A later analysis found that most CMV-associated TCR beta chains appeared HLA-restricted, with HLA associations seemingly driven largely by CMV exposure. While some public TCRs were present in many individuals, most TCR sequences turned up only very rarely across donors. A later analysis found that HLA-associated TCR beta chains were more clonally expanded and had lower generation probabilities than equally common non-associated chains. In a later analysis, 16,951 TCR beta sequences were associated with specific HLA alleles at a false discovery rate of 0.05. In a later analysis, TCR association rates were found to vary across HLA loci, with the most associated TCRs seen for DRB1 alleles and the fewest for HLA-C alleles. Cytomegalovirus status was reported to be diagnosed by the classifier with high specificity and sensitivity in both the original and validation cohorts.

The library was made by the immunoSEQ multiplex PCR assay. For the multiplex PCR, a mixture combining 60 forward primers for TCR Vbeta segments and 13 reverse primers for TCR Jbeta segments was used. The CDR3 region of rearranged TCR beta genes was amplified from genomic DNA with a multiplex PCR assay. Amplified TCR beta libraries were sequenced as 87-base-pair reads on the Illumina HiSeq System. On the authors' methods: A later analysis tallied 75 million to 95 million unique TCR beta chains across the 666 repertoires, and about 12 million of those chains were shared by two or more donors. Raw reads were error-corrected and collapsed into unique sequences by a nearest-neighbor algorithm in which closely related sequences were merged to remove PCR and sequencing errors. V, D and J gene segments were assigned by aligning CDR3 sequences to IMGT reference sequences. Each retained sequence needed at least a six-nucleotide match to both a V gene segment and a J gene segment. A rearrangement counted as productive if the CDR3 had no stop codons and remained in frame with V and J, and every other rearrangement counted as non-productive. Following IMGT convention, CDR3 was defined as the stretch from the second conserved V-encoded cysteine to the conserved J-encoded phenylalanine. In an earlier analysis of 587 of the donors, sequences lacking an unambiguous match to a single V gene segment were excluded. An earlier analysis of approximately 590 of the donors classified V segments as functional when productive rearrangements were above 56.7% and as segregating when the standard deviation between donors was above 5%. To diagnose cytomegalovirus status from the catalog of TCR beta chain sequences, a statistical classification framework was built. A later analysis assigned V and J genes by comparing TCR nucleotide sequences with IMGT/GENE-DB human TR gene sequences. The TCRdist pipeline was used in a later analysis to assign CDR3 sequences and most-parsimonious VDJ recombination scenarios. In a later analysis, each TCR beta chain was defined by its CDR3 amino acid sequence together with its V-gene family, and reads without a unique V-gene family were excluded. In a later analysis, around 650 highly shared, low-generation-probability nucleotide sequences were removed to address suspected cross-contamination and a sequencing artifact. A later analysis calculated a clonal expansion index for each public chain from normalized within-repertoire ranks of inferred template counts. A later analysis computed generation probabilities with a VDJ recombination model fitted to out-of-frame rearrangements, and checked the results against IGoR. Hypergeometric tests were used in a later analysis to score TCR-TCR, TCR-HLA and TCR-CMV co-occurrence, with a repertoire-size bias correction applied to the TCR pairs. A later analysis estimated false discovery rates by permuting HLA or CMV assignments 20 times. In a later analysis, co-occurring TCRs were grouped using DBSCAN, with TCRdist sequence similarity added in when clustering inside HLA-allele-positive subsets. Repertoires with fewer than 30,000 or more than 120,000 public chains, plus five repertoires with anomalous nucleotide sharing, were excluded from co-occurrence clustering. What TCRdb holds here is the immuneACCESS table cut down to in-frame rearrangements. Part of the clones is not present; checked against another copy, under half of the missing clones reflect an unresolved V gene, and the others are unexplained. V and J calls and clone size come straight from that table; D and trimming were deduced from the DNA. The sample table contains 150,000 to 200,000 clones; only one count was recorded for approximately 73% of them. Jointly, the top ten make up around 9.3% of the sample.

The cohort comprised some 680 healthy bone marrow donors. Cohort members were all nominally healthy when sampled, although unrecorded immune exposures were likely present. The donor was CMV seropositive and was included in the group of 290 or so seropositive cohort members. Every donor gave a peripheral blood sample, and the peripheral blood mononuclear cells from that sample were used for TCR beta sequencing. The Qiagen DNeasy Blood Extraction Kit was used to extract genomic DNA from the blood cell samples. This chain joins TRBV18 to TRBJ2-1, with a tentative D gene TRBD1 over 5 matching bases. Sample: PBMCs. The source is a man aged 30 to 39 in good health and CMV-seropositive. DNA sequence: TGTGCCAGCTCACCGATGACAGAGTACAATGAGCAGTTCTTC. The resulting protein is CASSPMTEYNEQFF.